One and the same sample provided the 26 T cell receptor beta chains below, sequenced in a study of CD8 T cells in ankylosing spondylitis. TCRdb re-called the 5' RACE reads with MiXCR, one entry per CDR3 protein. The table has hundreds of thousands of distinct CDR3 sequences, under 30% seen once. The specimen sequenced was blood, either unsorted or a sorted T cell fraction (not recorded which). The receptor source for this set is a male donor with ankylosing spondylitis or in good health (not recorded which).

This clonotype came up many times. The chain combines TRBV29-1 with TRBJ2-7; D is possibly TRBD1 (6 bases). Trimming stripped 7 bases from V and 2 bases from J, with 21 bases between. This CDR3 contains 15 residues. The V gene's germline CDR1 is SQVTM and CDR2 ANQGSEA. The CDR3 protein is CSAVPVGGPPYEQYF. In DNA, the CDR3 is TGCAGCGCCGTACCAGTAGGGGGTCCGCCCTACGAGCAGTACTTC.

There are many counts of this clonotype. This CDR3 is CASSPRDGSYEQYF. The DNA of the CDR3 is TGTGCCAGCAGTCCCCGGGACGGATCCTACGAGCAGTACTTC. V is TRBV6-1 and J is TRBJ2-7; D may be TRBD1 or TRBD2 (5 bases each). Germline V CDR1 and CDR2: MNHNS, SASEGT. CDR3 length equals 14 residues. The V end lost 5 bases, the J end lost 1 base, and 12 bases lay between the germline ends.

The gene calls are TRBV29-1 and TRBJ1-2, with 8 positions matching TRBD1. V lost 4 bases to trimming and J lost 6 bases; unmatched junction nucleotides: 4. This CDR3 spans 12 amino acids. Germline lookup yields CDR1 SQVTM and CDR2 ANQGSEA. Here the CDR3 DNA reads TGCAGCGTTGGGGGGACAGGAGATGGCTACACCTTC. It is translated as CSVGGTGDGYTF.

This clonotype was counted many times. The rearrangement uses TRBV3-1 and TRBJ2-4; possibly TRBD1 for D (6 bases). This CDR3 comprises 14 residues. Germline V gives CDR1 LGHDT, CDR2 YNNKEL (reference sequence). Trimming stripped 0 bases from V and 6 bases from J, with 9 bases between. The CDR3 reads CASSQEGAGNIQYF. CDR3 bases: TGTGCCAGCAGCCAAGAGGGGGCCGGAAACATTCAGTACTTC.

The chain links TRBV20-1 to TRBJ1-2, with TRBD1 matching over 7 bases. Germline CDR1 is DFQATT and CDR2 is SNEGSKA (reference sequence). The CDR3 contains 13 residues. J was trimmed by 4 bases and V by 0 bases; bases with no gene match: 2. This CDR3 is CSAREGQLYGYTF. The DNA for the CDR3 is TGCAGTGCTAGAGAGGGACAGCTCTATGGCTACACCTTC.

The V gene is TRBV12-3 or TRBV12-4, the J gene TRBJ2-1; possibly TRBD2 for D (6 bases). Trimming left V 0 bases short and J 0 bases short, with 12 bases between. The CDR3 consists of 17 residues. The CDR3 region is CASSLAGTPTSYNEQFF. CDR3 nucleotides: TGTGCCAGCAGTTTAGCCGGGACTCCTACCTCCTACAATGAGCAGTTCTTC.

This clonotype was seen a handful of times. The V gene is TRBV3-1, the J gene TRBJ2-1, with 14 bases aligning to TRBD2. The germline CDR1 and CDR2 sequences are LGHDT and YNNKEL (reference sequence). V lost 2 bases and J lost 7; bases outside the gene matches: 4. The CDR3 runs to 16 residues. The CDR3 reads CASSQSGLAGVNEQFF. In DNA, the CDR3 is TGTGCCAGCAGCCAATCGGGACTAGCGGGGGTTAATGAGCAGTTCTTC.

CDR3 region: CASSLTREVFHEQFF. Written as DNA, the CDR3 is TGTGCCAGCAGCTTAACCAGGGAGGTATTCCATGAGCAGTTCTTC. This rearrangement joins TRBV7-3 to TRBJ2-1; D is possibly TRBD2 (6 bases). Germline CDR1 and CDR2: SGHTA and FQGTGA. The CDR3 runs 15 residues. V lost 0 bases and J 8 bases, leaving 14 bases between the germline ends.

This clonotype was detected many times. The V call is TRBV5-1, the J call TRBJ2-3, with a weak D call TRBD2 (6 bases). Trimming removed 3 bases at V and 1 base at J, with 15 bases between. CDR3 length: 16 residues. Germline V gene sequence: CDR1 SGHRS, CDR2 YFSETQ. The CDR3 sequence is CASSSGGVGGTDTQYF. CDR3 sequence (DNA): TGCGCCAGCAGCTCCGGCGGGGTAGGAGGCACAGATACGCAGTATTTT.

The rearrangement uses TRBV5-1 and TRBJ2-2; unclear D gene. The germline V and J ends were trimmed by 2 bases and 7 bases, with 6 bases remaining between them. This CDR3 spans 12 amino acids. CDR1 is SGHRS, CDR2 YFSETQ, per germline. For the CDR3, the DNA is TGCGCCAGCAGCTTCCTCGGCGGGGAGCTGTTTTTT. Protein sequence: CASSFLGGELFF.

This clonotype was seen ten or more times. V and J are TRBV10-3 and TRBJ2-7, with D perhaps given as TRBD1 or TRBD2 (6 bases each). The germline V gene encodes CDR1 ENHRY and CDR2 SYGVKD. V was pared by 1 base and J by 7 bases, with 11 bases between. The CDR3 is made up of 13 amino acids. CDR3 amino acids: CAISEYGGGEQYF. The CDR3 nucleotides are TGTGCCATCAGTGAGTACGGAGGGGGGGAGCAGTACTTC.

The CDR3, as DNA: TGCGCCAGCAGCTTGGAGCGGGGTGAGCAGTTCTTC. This codes for CASSLERGEQFF. V gene TRBV5-1 combines with J gene TRBJ2-1; 7 bases match TRBD2. The CDR3 covers 12 residues. V shed 0 bases, J shed 9 bases, and the junction held 0 bases outside the gene matches. The germline gives CDR1 SGHRS, CDR2 YFSETQ.

This clonotype was seen many times. This sequence joins TRBV4-1 and TRBJ2-1; TRBD2 agrees at 9 bases. The V gene end was trimmed by 4 bases and the J gene end by 0 bases; junction bases not matched to a gene: 7. Germline CDR1 reads MGHRA; CDR2 reads YSYEKL. The CDR3 sequence is 17 residues long. CDR3 DNA sequence: TGCGCCAGCAGCCCTAAGGGACTAGCTATCTCCTACAATGAGCAGTTCTTC. As protein: CASSPKGLAISYNEQFF.

The chain carries TRBV6-1 and TRBJ2-7; 9 positions match TRBD1. This CDR3 has 17 amino acids. Germline V gene lookup returns CDR1 MNHNS and CDR2 SASEGT. V lost 6 bases and J lost 5; bases outside the gene matches: 17. Here the CDR3 DNA reads TGTGCCAGCAGCCCCAGGGGACAGGGCGGTTCTTCCGACGAGCAGTACTTC. This codes for CASSPRGQGGSSDEQYF.

CDR3 DNA: TGCAGTGCTAGAGCCCACGAGGGGAACAATTATTCACCCCTCCACTTT. Its translation: CSARAHEGNNYSPLHF. V and J are TRBV20-1 and TRBJ1-6; perhaps TRBD1 as D (5 bases). V lost 1 base to trimming and J lost 8 bases, with 18 bases between them. The V gene's germline CDR1 is DFQATT and CDR2 SNEGSKA (reference sequence). The CDR3 runs to 16 residues.

The V call is TRBV6-5, the J call TRBJ2-5; D may correspond to TRBD1 or TRBD2 (5 bases each). Germline V gives CDR1 MNHEY, CDR2 SVGAGI. The CDR3 covers 14 residues. Trimming took 3 bases from V and 3 from J, leaving 11 bases between them. This chain's CDR3 is CASSYRDRKETQYF. The CDR3 DNA reads as TGTGCCAGCAGTTATCGGGACCGGAAAGAGACCCAGTACTTC.

The table lists this clonotype with many counts. J is TRBJ2-1 and V is TRBV28; TRBD2 agrees at 9 bases. The CDR3 contains 14 residues. V was clipped by 6 bases and J by 2 bases; unmatched bases: 2. Germline V lookup: CDR1 MDHEN, CDR2 SYDVKM. The CDR3: CASRLAGAYNEQFF. CDR3 nucleotide sequence: TGTGCCAGCAGGTTAGCGGGAGCCTACAATGAGCAGTTCTTC.

Ten or more counts support this clonotype. V usage is TRBV27 and J usage is TRBJ2-7, with 7 nucleotides matching TRBD2. Germline V gene data show CDR1 as MNHEY and CDR2 as SMNVEV (reference sequence). J lost 2 bases, V lost 5 bases, and 9 bases had no gene match. CDR3 length: 15 residues. DNA for the CDR3: TGTGCCAGCAGTCCTCCGGGAGGCACACCCTACGAGCAGTACTTC. Its protein is CASSPPGGTPYEQYF.

This sequence joins TRBV12-3 or TRBV12-4 and TRBJ1-3, with 7 bases lining up with TRBD1. The V segment lost 5 bases and the J segment 4 bases; nucleotides outside the gene matches: 8. The length of the CDR3 is 15 residues. CDR3 nucleotides: TGTGCCAGCAGTCTCAGGGGGTTGGAAGGAAACACCATATATTTT. Amino acids: CASSLRGLEGNTIYF.

This clonotype showed up many times. The chain recombines TRBV4-3 with TRBJ2-7, with D perhaps TRBD1 (5 bases). Germline CDR1 LGHNA, CDR2 YSLEER. The CDR3 length is 15 residues. Trimming removed 0 bases at V and 3 bases at J, with 12 bases between. This chain's CDR3 is CASSQETGSLYEQYF. In nucleotides, the CDR3 is TGCGCCAGCAGCCAAGAAACAGGAAGTCTCTACGAGCAGTACTTC.

The chain combines TRBV29-1 with TRBJ1-1, with TRBD1 as a possible D gene (6 bases). This CDR3 has 13 amino acids. V was cut by 3 bases and J by 4 bases, with 12 bases left in between. Germline-derived CDR1 and CDR2 are SQVTM and ANQGSEA. Here the CDR3 reads CSVEGKGGTEAFF. The CDR3, as DNA: TGCAGCGTTGAGGGTAAGGGGGGCACTGAAGCTTTCTTT.

This clonotype was counted ten times or more. The chain couples TRBV5-1 to TRBJ2-5; 11 nucleotides match TRBD1. The CDR3 is 15 amino acids. Trimming removed 2 bases from V and 4 bases from J; junction bases left unmatched: 4. Per the germline V gene, CDR1 is SGHRS and CDR2 is YFSETQ. DNA for the CDR3: TGCGCCAGCAGCTTTGGCGGGACAGGGGGAGAGACCCAGTACTTC. The encoded protein is CASSFGGTGGETQYF.

V gene TRBV20-1 combines with J gene TRBJ2-3; 11 bases line up with TRBD2. Germline CDR1 and CDR2: DFQATT and SNEGSKA (reference sequence). The CDR3 contains 11 residues. Here the CDR3 DNA reads TGCACCGCATCGACTAGCGGGATCCTGTATTTT. It codes for CTASTSGILYF.

This clonotype was detected many times. The chain uses TRBV10-3 and TRBJ2-1, with D perhaps TRBD1 or TRBD2 (5 bases each). The CDR3 is made up of 13 amino acids. Trimming stripped 6 bases from V and 10 bases from J, with 16 bases between. CDR1 ENHRY and CDR2 SYGVKD come from the germline V gene. CDR3: CAIRKGPPNEQFF. As DNA, the CDR3 is TGTGCCATCAGGAAGGGACCACCAAACGAGCAGTTCTTC.

The table lists this clonotype with many counts. The chain is built from TRBV4-2 and TRBJ2-1; either TRBD1 or TRBD2 may fit D (6 bases each). This CDR3 spans 19 amino acids. Deletions cut 4 bases from V and 5 bases from J, with 27 bases between. CDR1 and CDR2 from the germline V gene are LGHNA and YNFKEQ. CDR3 nucleotides: TGTGCCAGCAGCCGTAGCAGGGGATCGCCGGGAGTTACCCACAATGAGCAGTTCTTC. This encodes CASSRSRGSPGVTHNEQFF.

This clonotype came up a few times. V usage is TRBV29-1 and J usage is TRBJ2-7; 8 bases fit TRBD2. V shed 3 bases, J shed 0 bases, and the junction held 4 bases outside the gene matches. The V gene's germline CDR1 is SQVTM and CDR2 ANQGSEA. This CDR3 has 14 residues. The CDR3 bases are TGCAGCGTTGAGGGTCTAGCGGGCTCCTACGAGCAGTACTTC. Residues: CSVEGLAGSYEQYF.